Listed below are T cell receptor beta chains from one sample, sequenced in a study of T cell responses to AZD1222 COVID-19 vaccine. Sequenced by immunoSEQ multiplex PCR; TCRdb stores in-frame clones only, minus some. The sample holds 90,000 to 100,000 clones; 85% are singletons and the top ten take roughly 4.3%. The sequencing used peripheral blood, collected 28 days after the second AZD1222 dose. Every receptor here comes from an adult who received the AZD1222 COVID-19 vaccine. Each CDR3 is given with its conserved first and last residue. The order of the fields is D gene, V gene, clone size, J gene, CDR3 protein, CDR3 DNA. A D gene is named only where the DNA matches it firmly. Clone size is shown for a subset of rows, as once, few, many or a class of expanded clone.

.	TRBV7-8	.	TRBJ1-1	CASSIQGYPEAFF	TGTGCCAGCAGTATACAGGGATATCCTGAAGCTTTCTTT
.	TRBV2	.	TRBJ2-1	CASTSSGSEQFF	TGTGCCAGCACCTCCTCGGGGTCTGAGCAGTTCTTC
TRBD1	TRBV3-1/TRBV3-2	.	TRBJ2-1	CASSQWTGAPVEQFF	TGTGCCAGCAGCCAATGGACAGGGGCCCCAGTTGAGCAGTTCTTC
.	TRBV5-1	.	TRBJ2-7	CASSLGHRSDEQYF	TGCGCCAGCAGCTTGGGACACAGATCAGACGAGCAGTACTTC
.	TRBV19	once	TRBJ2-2	CASSPRGTRSGELFF	TGTGCCAGTAGCCCGCGGGGGACAAGGTCCGGGGAGCTGTTTTTT
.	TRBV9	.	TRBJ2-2	CASSVNRVQANTGELFF	TGTGCCAGCAGCGTAAACAGGGTGCAAGCCAACACCGGGGAGCTGTTTTTT
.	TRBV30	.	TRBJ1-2	CAWSVGDGYTF	TGTGCCTGGAGTGTAGGGGATGGCTACACCTTC
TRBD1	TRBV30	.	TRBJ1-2	CAWSPDRAIGYTF	TGTGCCTGGAGTCCGGACAGGGCGATCGGCTACACCTTC
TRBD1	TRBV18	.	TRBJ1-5	CASSPGQALLRQPQHF	TGTGCCAGCTCACCGGGACAGGCGCTTCTTCGACAGCCCCAGCATTTT
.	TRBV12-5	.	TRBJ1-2	CASGLGLGYGYTF	TGTGCTAGTGGTTTGGGCCTGGGCTATGGCTACACCTTC
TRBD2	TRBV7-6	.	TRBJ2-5	CASSPNPITSGAILPYQETQYF	TGTGCCAGCAGCCCAAACCCGATTACTAGCGGGGCTATCTTGCCGTACCAAGAGACCCAGTACTTC
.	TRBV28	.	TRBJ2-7	CALAGSSYEQYF	TGTGCCTTGGCGGGGAGCTCCTACGAGCAGTACTTC
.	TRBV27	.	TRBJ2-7	CASSFLDNSYEQYF	TGTGCCAGCAGTTTCCTGGACAATTCCTACGAGCAGTACTTC
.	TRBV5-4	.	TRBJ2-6	CASSLYGDLSGANVLTF	TGTGCCAGCAGCTTGTATGGGGACTTATCTGGGGCCAACGTCCTGACTTTC
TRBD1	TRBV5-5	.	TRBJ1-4	CASSYTTGGYEKLFF	TGTGCCAGCAGCTACACGACAGGGGGCTATGAAAAACTGTTTTTT
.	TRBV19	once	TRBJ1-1	CASIFSAVSTEAFF	TGTGCCAGTATTTTTTCGGCCGTTTCCACTGAAGCTTTCTTT
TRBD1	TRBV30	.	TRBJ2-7	CAGTDAYEQYF	TGTGCCGGGACAGATGCCTACGAGCAGTACTTC
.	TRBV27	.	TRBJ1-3	CASSETAPGNTIYF	TGTGCCAGCAGTGAGACTGCGCCTGGAAACACCATATATTTT
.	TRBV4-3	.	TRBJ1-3	CASSQDPGDGNTIYF	TGCGCCAGCAGCCAAGATCCAGGGGACGGAAACACCATATATTTT
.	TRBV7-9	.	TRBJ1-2	CASSSPPRTGYTF	TGTGCCAGCAGCTCCCCCCCGAGGACTGGCTACACCTTC
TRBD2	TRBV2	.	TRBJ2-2	CASSGRTSIAGELFF	TGTGCCAGCAGTGGGCGGACTAGCATCGCCGGGGAGCTGTTTTTT
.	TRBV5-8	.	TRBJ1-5	CASSSTGGNQPQHF	TGTGCCAGCAGTTCCACAGGTGGCAATCAGCCCCAGCATTTT
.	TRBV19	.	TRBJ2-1	CASSISLQRRGRVYNEQFF	TGTGCCAGTTCTATATCATTACAAAGAAGGGGGAGGGTGTACAATGAGCAGTTCTTC
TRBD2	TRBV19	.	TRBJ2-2	CASSPGGVGELFF	TGTGCCAGTAGCCCGGGGGGGGTCGGGGAGCTGTTTTTT
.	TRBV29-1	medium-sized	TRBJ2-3	CSVGRDGYTDTQYF	TGCAGCGTCGGCAGGGACGGTTACACAGATACGCAGTATTTT
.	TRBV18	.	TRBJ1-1	CASSPPLREAFF	TGTGCCAGCTCACCACCCTTACGAGAAGCTTTCTTT
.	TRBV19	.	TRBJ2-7	CASRDSYYEQYF	TGTGCCAGTAGGGACAGTTACTACGAGCAGTACTTC
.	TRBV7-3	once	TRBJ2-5	CASSLTSSETQYF	TGTGCCAGCAGCTTGACTAGTTCCGAGACCCAGTACTTC
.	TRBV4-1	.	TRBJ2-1	CASSQARLGPNEQFF	TGCGCCAGCAGCCAAGCTAGGCTTGGGCCCAATGAGCAGTTCTTC
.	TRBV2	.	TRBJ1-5	CASVRTANQPQHF	TGTGCCAGCGTGCGGACAGCAAATCAGCCCCAGCATTTT
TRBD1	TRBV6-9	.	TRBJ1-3	CASSSNNSTGGIGNTIYF	TGTGCCAGCAGCAGCAACAATTCGACAGGGGGAATAGGAAACACCATATATTTT
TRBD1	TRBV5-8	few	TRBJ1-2	CASSHPDRVVANYGYTF	TGTGCCAGCAGCCACCCCGACAGGGTCGTAGCTAACTATGGCTACACCTTC
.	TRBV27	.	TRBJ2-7	CASSLWKGAYEQYF	TGTGCCAGCAGTTTATGGAAGGGGGCCTACGAGCAGTACTTC
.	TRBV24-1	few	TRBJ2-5	CATSDGETQYF	TGTGCCACCAGTGATGGAGAGACCCAGTACTTC
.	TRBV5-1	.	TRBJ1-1	CASSLEFWGTEAFF	TGCGCCAGCAGCTTGGAATTTTGGGGCACTGAAGCTTTCTTT
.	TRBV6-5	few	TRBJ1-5	CASSFGGSGQPQHF	TGTGCCAGCAGCTTCGGGGGCTCAGGACAGCCCCAGCATTTT
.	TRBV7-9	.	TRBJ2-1	CASSLDTEQFF	TGTGCCAGCAGCTTAGATACTGAGCAGTTCTTC
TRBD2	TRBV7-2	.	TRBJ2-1	CASAMGGYNEQFF	TGTGCCAGTGCGATGGGAGGGTACAATGAGCAGTTCTTC
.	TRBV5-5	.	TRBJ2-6	CASSPIGPGSGANVLTF	TGTGCCAGCAGCCCCATCGGTCCAGGATCCGGGGCCAACGTCCTGACTTTC
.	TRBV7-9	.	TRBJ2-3	CASSPKIRVADTQYF	TGTGCCAGCAGCCCAAAAATCCGGGTTGCAGATACGCAGTATTTT
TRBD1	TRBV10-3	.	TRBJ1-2	CAISPTGEDGYTF	TGTGCCATCAGCCCTACAGGGGAGGATGGCTACACCTTC
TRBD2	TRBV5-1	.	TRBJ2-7	CASTLFSGGLGEQYF	TGCGCCAGCACCCTATTTAGCGGGGGGTTGGGCGAGCAGTACTTC
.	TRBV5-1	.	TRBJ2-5	CASSLGALPAETQYF	TGCGCCAGCAGCTTGGGGGCCCTACCGGCGGAGACCCAGTACTTC
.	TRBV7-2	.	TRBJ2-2	CASSLALKGRGAVF	TGTGCCAGCAGCTTAGCGCTAAAGGGGCGGGGAGCTGTTTTT
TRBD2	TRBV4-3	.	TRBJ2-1	CASSLIGTSGSNEQFF	TGCGCCAGCAGCCTGATAGGGACTAGCGGCTCCAATGAGCAGTTCTTC
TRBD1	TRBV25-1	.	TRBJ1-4	CASSEWTGRIRNEKLFF	TGTGCCAGCAGTGAATGGACAGGGCGAATCCGAAATGAAAAACTGTTTTTT
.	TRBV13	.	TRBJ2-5	CASSPWGLGHIQETQYF	TGTGCCAGCAGCCCCTGGGGGCTAGGGCATATCCAAGAGACCCAGTACTTC
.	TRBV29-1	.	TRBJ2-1	CSVAESSYNEQFF	TGCAGCGTTGCCGAGAGCTCCTACAATGAGCAGTTCTTC
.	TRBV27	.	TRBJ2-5	CASSYDAEETQYF	TGTGCCAGCAGTTATGACGCAGAAGAGACCCAGTACTTC
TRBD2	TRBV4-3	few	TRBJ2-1	CASSQAAGLGLAGPNEQFF	TGCGCCAGCAGCCAAGCCGCGGGTCTAGGACTAGCGGGACCCAATGAGCAGTTCTTC